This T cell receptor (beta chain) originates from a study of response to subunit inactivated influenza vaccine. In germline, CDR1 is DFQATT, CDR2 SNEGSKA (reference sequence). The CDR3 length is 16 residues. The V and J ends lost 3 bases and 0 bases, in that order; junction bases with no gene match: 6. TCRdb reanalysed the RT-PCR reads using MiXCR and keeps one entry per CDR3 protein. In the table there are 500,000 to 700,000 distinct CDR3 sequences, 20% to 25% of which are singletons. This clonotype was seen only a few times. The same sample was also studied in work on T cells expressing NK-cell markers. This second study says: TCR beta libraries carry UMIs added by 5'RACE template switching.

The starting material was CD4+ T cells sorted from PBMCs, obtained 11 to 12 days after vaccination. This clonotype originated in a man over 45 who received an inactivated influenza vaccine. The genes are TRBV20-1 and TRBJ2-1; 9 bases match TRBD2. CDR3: CSARSSGASSYNEQFF. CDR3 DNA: TGCAGTGCTAGGTCTAGCGGGGCAAGCTCCTACAATGAGCAGTTCTTC.